The T cell receptor beta chain described here comes from a study of cytomegalovirus exposure and HLA in healthy donors. Comment on this clone: The antigen is unknown.

The PCR employed 60 Vbeta primers together with 13 Jbeta primers. Assay used: immunoSEQ multiplex PCR; TCRdb lists only in-frame clones, some missing. This sample's clone table lists fewer than 250,000 clones. The study's findings and limits: TCR beta sequences numbering around 15,000 were associated with HLA alleles at 0.05 false discovery rate in a later analysis. The authors listed approximately 160 TCR beta chains as cytomegalovirus-associated. Reported results showed that the classifier diagnosed cytomegalovirus status with high specificity and sensitivity. A missense variant in DCLRE1C was later tied to TCR beta V- and J-gene trimming.

The CDR3 runs to 13 residues. Germline CDR1 reads SGHRS; CDR2 reads YFSETQ. The V end lost 2 bases, the J end lost 7 bases, and 9 bases lay between the germline ends. The chain has TRBV5-1 and TRBJ2-2; D gene uncertain. The TCR originated in a woman aged 25 to 39 in good health and CMV-seropositive. Sequencing was carried out using PBMCs. In DNA, the CDR3 is TGCGCCAGCAGCTTTGGTGACATCGGGGAGCTGTTTTTT. As protein: CASSFGDIGELFF.